The clone carrying this TCR beta chain turned up a few times. Its antigen is as yet unknown. Compared with germline, one end of the junction differs, possibly owing to a read error. The CDR3 loop spans 15 amino acids. Germline lookup yields CDR1 DFQATT and CDR2 SNEGSKA (reference sequence). This sample was taken from a study of blood T cells in healthy people across ages. A sample-barcoded 5' primer and a J-beta primer mix were used in a second PCR of roughly 7 to 12 cycles. TCRdb fed the 5' RACE reads into MiXCR, producing one record per CDR3 protein. The data hold 1.5 million to 2 million distinct CDR3 sequences, with 28% observed a single time. Study-level findings and limits: Naive and antigen-experienced cells could not be conclusively compared, given unsorted PBMCs.

This chain links TRBV20-1 with TRBJ2-7, with 8 positions matching TRBD2. The sequence was obtained from a woman aged 25 to 39 in good health. Input material: blood. CDR3 DNA sequence: TGCAGTGTTAGAGATCAGCCGGGGGGGGGCTACGAGCAGTACTTC. Its protein is CSVRDQPGGGYEQYF.